This TCR beta chain emerged from a study of low-dose radiotherapy and immunotherapy resistance in tumors. Study details: TRAV- and TRBV-specific primers primed first-strand cDNA, covering alpha and beta chains.

Noted time point: before trial treatment. Along with nivolumab and ipilimumab, donors received aspirin, low-dose cyclophosphamide and low-dose radiotherapy. Inclusion covered patients whose advanced solid tumors lacked tumor-infiltrating lymphocytes. This clonotype was counted at least ten times. PCR amplification of the TCRs was performed with Phusion for 20 PCR cycles, and it relied on a constant-region primer together with a V-primer adapter. A single record per CDR3 protein comes from TCRdb applying MiXCR to the reads. In the table there are approximately 47,000 distinct CDR3 sequences, 10% to 15% of which are singletons. Germline-derived CDR1 and CDR2 are SGHAT and FQNNGV. The CDR3 has 16 residues. Trimming removed 3 bases from V and 3 bases from J; junction bases left unmatched: 1.

The chain uses TRBV11-2 and TRBJ1-6; 11 bases align to TRBD1. The source was PBMCs, collected before treatment. This TCR derives from a female donor with ovarian cancer. The CDR3 bases are TGTGCCAGCAGCTTGGGGACAGGGGGCTATAATTCACCCCTCCACTTT. This translates into CASSLGTGGYNSPLHF. The whole variable domain, filled in from reference TRBV11-2 and TRBJ1-6, reads EAGVAQSPRYKIIEKRQSVAFWCNPISGHATLYWYQQILGQGPKLLIQFQNNGVVDDSQLPKDRFSAERLKGVDSTLKIQPAKLEDSAVYLCASSLGTGGYNSPLHFGNGTRLTVT.